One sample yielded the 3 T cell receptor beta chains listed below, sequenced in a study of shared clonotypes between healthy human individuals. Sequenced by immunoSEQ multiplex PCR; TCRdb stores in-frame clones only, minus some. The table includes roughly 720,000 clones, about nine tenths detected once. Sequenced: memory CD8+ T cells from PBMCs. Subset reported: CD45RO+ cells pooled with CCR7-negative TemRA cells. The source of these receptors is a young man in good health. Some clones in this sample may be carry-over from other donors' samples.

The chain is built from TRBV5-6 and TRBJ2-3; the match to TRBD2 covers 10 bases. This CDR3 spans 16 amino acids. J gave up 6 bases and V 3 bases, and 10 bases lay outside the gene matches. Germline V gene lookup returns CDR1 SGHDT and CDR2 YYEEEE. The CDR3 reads CASSSAEREGVDTQYF. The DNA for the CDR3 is TGTGCCAGCAGCTCGGCCGAGCGGGAGGGCGTGGATACGCAGTATTTT.

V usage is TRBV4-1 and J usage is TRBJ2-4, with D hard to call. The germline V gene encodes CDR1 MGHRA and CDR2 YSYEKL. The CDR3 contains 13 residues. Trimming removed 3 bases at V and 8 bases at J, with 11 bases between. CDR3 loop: CASSQVHTDIQYF. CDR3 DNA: TGCGCCAGCAGCCAGGTTCATACGGACATTCAGTACTTC.

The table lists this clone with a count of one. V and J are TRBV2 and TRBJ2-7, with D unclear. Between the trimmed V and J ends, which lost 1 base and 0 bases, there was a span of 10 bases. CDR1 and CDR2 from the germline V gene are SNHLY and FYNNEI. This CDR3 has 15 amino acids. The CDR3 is CASSEEAASSYEQYF. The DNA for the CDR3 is TGTGCCAGCAGTGAAGAGGCTGCCAGCTCCTACGAGCAGTACTTC.